The 9 T cell receptor beta chains reported below all come from one sample, sequenced in a study of human T cells and chemical hapten exposure. Documented time point: patch test 2, 6 weeks after DPC sensitization. Stated treatment: therapeutic diphenylcyclopropenone sensitization with weekly scalp DPC. TCRdb re-called the RACE reads through MiXCR, storing one row per CDR3 protein. The table lists around 99,000 distinct CDR3 sequences, about 11% of them singletons. The specimen comprised whole blood, sampled in connection with sensitization to the hapten diphenylcyclopropenone (DPC). The receptors stem from a man aged 35-49 years with alopecia areata. Some clones in this sample may be carry-over from other donors' samples.

The chain employs TRBV4-3 and TRBJ2-3, with 7 bases lining up with TRBD2. The CDR3 sequence is 19 residues long. From germline, CDR1 is LGHNA and CDR2 YSLEER. V dropped 0 bases and J dropped 5; count of bases not matched to a gene: 17. The DNA for the CDR3 is TGCGCCAGCAGCCAAGATAGGATCGTTGCGGCGGGAGTGGAAGATACGCAGTATTTT. Amino acid sequence: CASSQDRIVAAGVEDTQYF.

The V and J genes are TRBV6-2 or TRBV6-3 and TRBJ2-7, with 7 nucleotides matching TRBD2. The CDR3 contains 16 residues. Trimming took 2 bases from V and 9 from J; bases not matched to a gene: 16. CDR1 is MNHEY, CDR2 SVGEGT, per germline. The CDR3 DNA sequence: TGTGCCAGCAGTTACCCGATGGGGCGGGGGAAGCGATGGCAGTACTTC. It codes for CASSYPMGRGKRWQYF.

This clonotype was seen repeatedly, ten times or more. As DNA, the CDR3 is TGTGCCAGCGTTTCTGTAGGGGAAAAACTGTTTTTT. Translation gives CASVSVGEKLFF. The V and J genes are TRBV7-9 and TRBJ1-4; no clear D gene. The CDR3 runs 12 residues. In germline, CDR1 is SEHNR, CDR2 FQNEAQ (reference sequence). V was trimmed by 8 bases and J by 8 bases, leaving 12 bases between them.

The V gene is TRBV10-3, the J gene TRBJ2-1; TRBD1 or TRBD2 may be the D gene (6 bases each). CDR3 length: 13 residues. The V gene's germline CDR1 is ENHRY and CDR2 SYGVKD. Trimming shortened V by 10 bases and J by 6 bases, and 16 bases separated the two germline ends. The CDR3: CATKGGGLNEQFF. Written as DNA, the CDR3 is TGTGCCACTAAAGGGGGAGGCCTCAATGAGCAGTTCTTC.

This clonotype was detected only a few times. The chain couples TRBV30 to TRBJ2-1; D gene uncertain. The V gene lost 3 bases and the J gene lost 12 bases, with 12 bases spanning the gap. CDR1 and CDR2 (germline): GTSNPN, SVGIG (reference sequence). CDR3 length: 11 amino acids. The CDR3 bases are TGTGCCTGGAGCTTCTCCACCCGGCAGTTCTTC. Its translation: CAWSFSTRQFF.

The CDR3 loop is CASSLKLAGGYEQYV. The CDR3 nucleotides read TGTGCCAGCAGTTTGAAACTAGCTGGGGGCTACGAGCAGTACGTC. The gene calls are TRBV27 and TRBJ2-7; D perhaps matches TRBD2 (6 bases). Germline CDR1 is MNHEY and CDR2 is SMNVEV (reference sequence). This CDR3 spans 15 amino acids. V lost 3 bases to trimming and J lost 3 bases, with 15 bases between them.

The chain couples TRBV5-5 to TRBJ2-3; 12 nucleotides align to TRBD2. The germline CDR1 and CDR2 sequences are SGHKS and YYEKEE (reference sequence). The length of the CDR3 is 18 residues. With 9 bases clipped from V and 2 bases from J, the junction kept 16 bases outside the gene matches. The CDR3 sequence: CATQWLAGGPIFTDTQYF. DNA of the CDR3: TGTGCCACCCAGTGGCTAGCGGGAGGGCCGATCTTCACAGATACGCAGTATTTT.

This clonotype came up many times. The chain combines TRBV11-2 with TRBJ1-1; no clear D gene. V lost 5 bases and J lost 0, with 7 bases in between. Germline-derived CDR1 and CDR2 are SGHAT and FQNNGV. CDR3 length: 13 residues. The DNA for the CDR3 is TGTGCCAGCAGCCAGACCTTGAACACTGAAGCTTTCTTT. This sequence encodes CASSQTLNTEAFF.

The rearrangement joins TRBV29-1 to TRBJ2-2; D is perhaps TRBD1 or TRBD2 (5 bases each). The CDR3 runs 13 residues. The V and J ends lost 3 bases and 4 bases respectively, with 9 bases between them. Germline-derived CDR1 and CDR2 are SQVTM and ANQGSEA. CDR3 region: CSVEAGTTGELFF. The CDR3 region has the DNA TGCAGCGTTGAGGCCGGGACCACCGGGGAGCTGTTTTTT.